This paragraph reports one T cell receptor beta chain. Stated treatment: some 19 received Ad26.COV2.S at low or high dose, single or two shots; five or six received placebo; per-sample allocation not given. At day 63 after the first vaccine or placebo injection, samples were drawn. Ad26.COV2.S expressed prefusion-stabilized spike from the original Wuhan strain. The data were produced by immunoSEQ multiplex PCR, yet TCRdb's version contains in-frame clones alone and is incomplete. Of over 400,000 clones listed, roughly 89% are singletons. This sample is part of a study of Ad26.COV2.S vaccination and SARS-CoV-2 variants. About the research overall: Each vaccinee took Ad26.COV2.S intramuscularly, once or twice 56 days apart.

The TCR sequence derives from a person aged 18-60 years who received the Ad26.COV2.S COVID-19 vaccine or a placebo. The specimen comprised peripheral blood, sampled in a trial of Ad26.COV2.S vaccine versus placebo.

The CDR3 here is CASSPINARQVGLHEQFF. Written as DNA, the CDR3 is TGTGCCAGCAGCCCAATAAATGCTAGACAGGTCGGATTACATGAGCAGTTCTTC. This chain connects TRBV7-3 to TRBJ2-1, with D maybe TRBD1 (6 bases). V was clipped by 5 bases and J by 8 bases, with 28 bases between them. Per the germline V gene, CDR1 is SGHTA and CDR2 is FQGTGA. CDR3 length: 18 residues. The whole variable domain, remainder taken from reference TRBV7-3 and TRBJ2-1, is GAGVSQTPSNKVTEKGKYVELRCDPISGHTALYWYRQSLGQGPEFLIYFQGTGAADDSGLPNDRFFAVRPEGSVSTLKIQRTERGDSAVYLCASSPINARQVGLHEQFFGPGTRLTVL.